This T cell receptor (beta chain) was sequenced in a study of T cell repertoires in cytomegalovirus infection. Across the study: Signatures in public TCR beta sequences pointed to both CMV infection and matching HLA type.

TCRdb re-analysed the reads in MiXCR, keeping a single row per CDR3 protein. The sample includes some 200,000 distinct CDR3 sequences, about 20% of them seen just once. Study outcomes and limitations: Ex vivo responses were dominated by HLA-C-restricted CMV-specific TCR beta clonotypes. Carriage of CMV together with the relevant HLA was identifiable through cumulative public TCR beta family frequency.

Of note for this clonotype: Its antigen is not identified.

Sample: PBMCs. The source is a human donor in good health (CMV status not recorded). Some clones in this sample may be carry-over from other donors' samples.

For the CDR3, the DNA is TGTGCCAGCAGTGAAGAGCCCGAATGGAACACTGAAGCTTTCTTT. Amino acids: CASSEEPEWNTEAFF. The chain recombines TRBV2 with TRBJ1-1, with D unclear. The V end lost 1 base, the J end lost 1 base, and 10 bases lay between the germline ends. This CDR3 is built from 15 residues. Per germline, CDR1 SNHLY and CDR2 FYNNEI.